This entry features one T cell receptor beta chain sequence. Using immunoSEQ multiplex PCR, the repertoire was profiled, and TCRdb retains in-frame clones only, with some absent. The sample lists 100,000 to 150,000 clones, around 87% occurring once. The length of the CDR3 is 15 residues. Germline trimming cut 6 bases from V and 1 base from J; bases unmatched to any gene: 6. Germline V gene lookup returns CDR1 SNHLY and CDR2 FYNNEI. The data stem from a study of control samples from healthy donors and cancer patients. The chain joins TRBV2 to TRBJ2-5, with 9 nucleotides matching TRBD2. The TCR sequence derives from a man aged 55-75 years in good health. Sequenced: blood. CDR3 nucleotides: TGTGCCAGCAGCAAGGCTAGCGGGGTCCAAGAGACCCAGTACTTC. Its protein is CASSKASGVQETQYF.